This is a list of T cell receptor beta chains from one sample in a study of blood T cell repertoires in COVID-19. TCRdb's copy holds only in-frame clones and misses some; the assay was immunoSEQ multiplex PCR. This sample has over 85,000 clones; 70% to 90% occur once, and the top ten carry around 4%. What was sequenced was peripheral blood. The receptors shown here come from a human donor with COVID-19, enrolled during active disease. The donor label of this sample is uncertain. Both conserved end residues are part of each CDR3. D genes are given only for firm matches. Rows may omit the clone size; those that give it use once, few, many or a size class.

clone size,D gene,J gene,V gene,CDR3 protein,CDR3 DNA
-,-,TRBJ1-2,TRBV19,CASTTTPGSGYTF,TGTGCCAGTACCACTACCCCCGGCTCCGGCTACACCTTC
-,TRBD1,TRBJ2-7,TRBV18,CASSPGQGAGEQYF,TGTGCCAGCTCACCGGGGCAGGGGGCCGGCGAGCAGTACTTC
-,-,TRBJ1-6,TRBV4-1,CASSQDNPSNNSPLHF,TGCGCCAGCAGCCAAGATAATCCCAGTAATAATTCACCCCTCCACTTT
once,TRBD1,TRBJ2-3,TRBV7-9,CASSARQGTDTQYF,TGTGCCAGCAGCGCGCGACAGGGGACAGATACGCAGTATTTT
-,-,TRBJ1-1,TRBV5-5,CASSLAQNTEAFF,TGTGCCAGCAGCTTGGCCCAGAACACTGAAGCTTTCTTT
-,TRBD2,TRBJ2-5,TRBV9,CASSLQTSGLETQYF,TGTGCCAGCAGCCTCCAGACTAGCGGCCTGGAGACCCAGTACTTC
-,-,TRBJ2-7,TRBV28,CASSLFRTAYEQYF,TGTGCCAGCAGTTTATTCCGGACAGCCTACGAGCAGTACTTC
once,TRBD1,TRBJ2-1,TRBV13,CASSLTQQGWSNEQFF,TGTGCCAGCAGCTTAACCCAACAGGGGTGGAGCAATGAGCAGTTCTTC
-,-,TRBJ2-2,TRBV7-3,CASSSTQGTGELFF,TGTGCCAGCAGCTCTACACAGGGTACCGGGGAGCTGTTTTTT
-,TRBD1,TRBJ1-1,TRBV3-1/TRBV3-2,CASSLMTGDEAFF,TGTGCCAGCAGCCTTATGACAGGGGATGAAGCTTTCTTT
-,-,TRBJ2-1,TRBV9,CASAPGGGAYNEQFF,TGTGCCAGTGCCCCCGGAGGGGGGGCCTACAATGAGCAGTTCTTC
-,TRBD1,TRBJ1-2,TRBV5-1,CASSRDRADGYTF,TGCGCCAGCAGCCGGGACAGGGCGGATGGCTACACCTTC
few,-,TRBJ2-7,TRBV5-5,CASSLRGASSYEQYF,TGTGCCAGCAGCCTCAGGGGTGCGAGCTCCTACGAGCAGTACTTC
-,-,TRBJ1-3,TRBV7-3,CASSRGGSGNTIYF,TGTGCCAGCAGCCGCGGGGGCTCTGGAAACACCATATATTTT
-,-,TRBJ1-6,TRBV3-1/TRBV3-2,CASSQPDQGNGNSPLHF,TGTGCCAGCAGCCAGCCCGATCAGGGGAACGGCAATTCACCCCTCCACTTT
-,-,TRBJ1-1,TRBV11-2,CASTPLGGGAFF,TGTGCCAGCACACCACTCGGGGGTGGTGCTTTCTTT
-,-,TRBJ1-3,TRBV4-2,CASSQDQGNTIYF,TGTGCCAGCAGCCAAGACCAGGGAAACACCATATATTTT
once,TRBD1,TRBJ1-2,TRBV9,CASSVRGQGNYGYTF,TGTGCCAGCAGCGTCAGGGGACAGGGGAACTATGGCTACACCTTC
few,TRBD1,TRBJ2-2,TRBV6-5,CASVDRANAGELFF,TGTGCCAGTGTCGACAGGGCGAACGCCGGGGAGCTGTTTTTT
-,TRBD1,TRBJ1-6,TRBV9,CASSPEPNPGQAPLHF,TGTGCCAGCAGCCCAGAACCAAACCCCGGACAGGCACCCCTCCACTTT
once,-,TRBJ1-2,TRBV3-1/TRBV3-2,CASSQAGGGNYGYTF,TGTGCCAGCAGCCAAGCGGGGGGGGGAAACTATGGCTACACCTTC
-,TRBD1,TRBJ1-1,TRBV19,CASNPGQGSPEAFF,TGTGCCAGTAATCCGGGACAGGGCTCCCCTGAAGCTTTCTTT
-,-,TRBJ2-3,TRBV11-3,CASSLDRWSSNTDTQYF,TGTGCCAGCAGCTTAGATCGGTGGTCGTCGAACACAGATACGCAGTATTTT
-,-,TRBJ1-1,TRBV15,CATSRDTDTEAFF,TGTGCCACCAGCAGAGATACGGACACTGAAGCTTTCTTT
-,-,TRBJ2-1,TRBV30,CAWLNRFTYNEQFF,TGTGCCTGGTTGAACAGGTTCACCTACAATGAGCAGTTCTTC
-,TRBD1,TRBJ2-2,TRBV3-1/TRBV3-2,CASSKWGQGNTGELFF,TGTGCCAGCAGCAAATGGGGACAGGGGAACACCGGGGAGCTGTTTTTT
-,-,TRBJ2-6,TRBV9,CASMAGPVLGGANVLTF,TGTGCCAGCATGGCGGGGCCGGTCTTAGGTGGGGCCAACGTCCTGACTTTC